These 14 T cell receptor beta chains share one sample of origin, sequenced in a study of T cell responses to AZD1222 COVID-19 vaccine. This table comes from immunoSEQ multiplex PCR, and its TCRdb copy is limited to in-frame clones, with some not included. The sample data list around 150,000 clones. Sequenced: peripheral blood. The receptors were gathered from an adult in good health.

The CDR3 loop is CASSPIGETQYF. The DNA for the CDR3 is TGTGCCAGCAGTCCGATAGGGGAGACCCAGTACTTC. The V and J genes are TRBV12-3 or TRBV12-4 and TRBJ2-5; D is unclear. This CDR3 region has 12 residues. V lost 5 bases, J lost 5 bases, and 9 bases lay in between.

The rearrangement links TRBV5-1 to TRBJ1-1; a weak D match, TRBD1 (6 bases). Trimming left V 4 bases short and J 8 bases short, with 15 bases between. Germline CDR1 reads SGHRS; CDR2 reads YFSETQ. The length of the CDR3 is 13 residues. The CDR3 sequence is CASSLGGQHEAFF. In nucleotides, the CDR3 is TGCGCCAGCAGCCTAGGCGGACAGCACGAAGCTTTCTTT.

This chain connects TRBV7-9 to TRBJ2-1; perhaps TRBD2 as D (7 bases). Germline CDR1 is SEHNR and CDR2 is FQNEAQ (reference sequence). Trimming left V 1 base short and J 7 bases short, with 14 bases between. The CDR3 extends over 15 amino acids. CDR3 residues: CASSLVAGAGNEQFF. In DNA form, the CDR3 reads TGTGCCAGCAGCTTAGTTGCGGGGGCGGGGAATGAGCAGTTCTTC.

The CDR3 bases are TGTGCCAGTAGTATTCAGGATACGCAGTATTTT. Its protein is CASSIQDTQYF. V gene TRBV19 combines with J gene TRBJ2-3; D remains unclear. The V and J ends lost 3 bases and 6 bases respectively, with 4 bases between them. The CDR3 extends over 11 amino acids. Looked up from germline, CDR1 is LNHDA and CDR2 is SQIVND (reference sequence).

V and J are TRBV21-1 and TRBJ2-7; the table names TRBD1, a call not compared with the DNA. TRBV21-1 is listed as a pseudogene. CDR3 length: 15 residues. The CDR3 nucleotides are TGTGCCAGCAGCCAACATGGCACAGGAAACTACGAGCAGTACTTC. This translates into CASSQHGTGNYEQYF.

The chain has TRBV3-1 (or the pseudogene TRBV3-2) and TRBJ1-3; TRBD1 agrees at 9 bases. The CDR3 is 16 residues long. The germline V gene has CDR1 LGHDT and CDR2 YNNKEL (reference sequence). Trimming at V came to 2 bases and at J to 2 bases, leaving 4 bases not matched to a gene. The CDR3 DNA sequence: TGTGCCAGCAGCCAAACAAGGACAGGGGCTGGAAACACCATATATTTT. This encodes CASSQTRTGAGNTIYF.

This chain joins TRBV18 and TRBJ1-2, with D tentatively TRBD1 (5 bases). V was cut by 0 bases and J by 7 bases, with 9 bases left in between. The CDR3 is made up of 13 amino acids. The V gene's germline CDR1 is KGHSH and CDR2 LQKENI. CDR3 in amino acids: CASSPPGGGGYTF. Here the CDR3 DNA reads TGTGCCAGCTCACCACCGGGGGGAGGTGGCTACACCTTC.

V is TRBV7-6 and J is TRBJ1-6; D is possibly TRBD1 (6 bases). With 1 base removed from V and 6 bases from J, the gap between germline ends came to 13 bases. The germline V gene encodes CDR1 SGHVS and CDR2 FNYEAQ. The CDR3 has 16 amino acids. The CDR3, as DNA: TGTGCCAGCAGCTTAGGAGGGAGGGGGTTTAATTCACCCCTCCACTTT. It specifies CASSLGGRGFNSPLHF.

The gene calls are TRBV2 and TRBJ2-7; 8 nucleotides align to TRBD1. Germline V gene data show CDR1 as SNHLY and CDR2 as FYNNEI. The ends lost 1 base at V and 1 base at J; junction bases unmatched: 3. This CDR3 is built from 15 residues. The chain's CDR3 is CASSEVRTGSYEQYF. The CDR3 DNA is TGTGCCAGCAGTGAAGTTAGGACAGGGTCCTACGAGCAGTACTTC.

J is TRBJ2-1 and V is TRBV5-5, with D hard to call. The length of the CDR3 is 15 residues. V was clipped by 3 bases and J by 4 bases, with 14 bases between them. From germline, CDR1 is SGHKS and CDR2 YYEKEE (reference sequence). DNA for the CDR3: TGTGCCAGCAGCTCGGCAGAGTCTCTATACAATGAGCAGTTCTTC. Translation: CASSSAESLYNEQFF.

V is TRBV30 and J is TRBJ1-5, with D possibly TRBD1 on 5 matching bases. V was shortened by 0 bases and J by 5 bases, with 14 bases between the two germline ends. CDR1 is GTSNPN and CDR2 is SVGIG in the germline V gene (reference sequence). CDR3 length: 15 residues. Here the CDR3 DNA reads TGTGCCTGGAGTGTAGAGGGGAGGGGCGATCAGCCCCAGCATTTT. It translates to CAWSVEGRGDQPQHF.

The J gene is TRBJ1-1, the V gene TRBV9; the D gene is possibly TRBD1 (5 bases). This CDR3 has 15 amino acids. V was cut by 3 bases and J by 0 bases, with 12 bases left in between. The germline V gene encodes CDR1 SGDLS and CDR2 YYNGEE. Written as DNA, the CDR3 is TGTGCCAGCAGCGCCTGGCAGGGAATGAACACTGAAGCTTTCTTT. Translation gives CASSAWQGMNTEAFF.

The chain joins TRBV5-1 to TRBJ1-2, with 8 bases that match TRBD1. V lost 0 bases to trimming and J lost 4 bases; unmatched junction nucleotides: 5. The V gene's germline CDR1 is SGHRS and CDR2 YFSETQ. The CDR3 is 15 residues long. CDR3 sequence: CASSLDITGGYGYTF. The CDR3 DNA follows: TGCGCCAGCAGCTTGGATATCACAGGGGGCTATGGCTACACCTTC.

This chain uses TRBV12-3 or TRBV12-4 with TRBJ1-2; D is undetermined. CDR3 length: 13 amino acids. Trimming stripped 3 bases from V and 8 bases from J, with 13 bases between. The CDR3 DNA follows: TGTGCCAGCAGTTTTTCCGGGTCGGAGGGCTACACCTTC. This sequence encodes CASSFSGSEGYTF.